The clone carrying this T cell receptor (beta chain) came up a few times. Its antigen is not identified. These data are taken from a study of shared clonotypes between healthy human individuals. As for the study in general: Each donor had three CD4 naive, three CD4 memory, two CD8 naive and one CD8 memory plate. Study conclusions and caveats: Sharing across four donors was highest in naive CD4 (around 5%) and lowest in memory CD8 (approximately 0.4%).

The protocol was immunoSEQ multiplex PCR, while the TCRdb copy is restricted to in-frame clones and leaves out a portion. The top ten hold less than 1.5% of the sample, which has 950,000 to 1,300,000 clones, 65% to 80% seen once. V trimming: 0 bases; J trimming: 6 bases; junction bases outside the gene matches: 5. Germline CDR1 SGHVS, CDR2 FNYEAQ. The CDR3 spans 16 residues. The study drew its donors from healthy HIV-negative adults without recent acute infections or vaccinations. This clonotype was obtained from a young man in good health. The J gene is TRBJ2-1, the V gene TRBV7-6, with 10 positions matching TRBD1. Sequencing was performed on memory CD4+ T cells sorted from blood. Specified subset: CD45RA-negative fraction. CDR3 nucleotides: TGTGCCAGCAGCTTAGCCGGGACAGGGGAGATCAATGAGCAGTTCTTC. Translating it yields CASSLAGTGEINEQFF.